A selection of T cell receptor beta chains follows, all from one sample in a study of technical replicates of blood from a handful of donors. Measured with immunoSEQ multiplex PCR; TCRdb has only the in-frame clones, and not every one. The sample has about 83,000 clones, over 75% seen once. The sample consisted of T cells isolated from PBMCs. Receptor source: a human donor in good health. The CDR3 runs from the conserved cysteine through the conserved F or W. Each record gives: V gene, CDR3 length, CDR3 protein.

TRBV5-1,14,CASSLLRDNYEQYF
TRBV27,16,CASSKLSQYQTGELFF
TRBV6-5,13,CASSLRVADTQYF
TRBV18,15,CASSRARTGTYEQYF
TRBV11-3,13,CASSLERAGEQFF
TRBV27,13,CASSSSTGPGYTF
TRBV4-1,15,CASSRLAGNTGELFF
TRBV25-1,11,CASSNSYEQYF
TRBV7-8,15,CASREEGGSKYEQYF
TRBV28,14,CASSSVTGSYEQYF
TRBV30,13,CAWNSRDTTEAFF
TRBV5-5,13,CASSLRRGTEAFF
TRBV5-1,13,CASSYGGNTEAFF
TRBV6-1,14,CAAGRDPYSYEQYF
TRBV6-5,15,CASSWSGTGTDTQYF
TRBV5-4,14,CASSLTSVQETQYF
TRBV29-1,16,CSVDGLAGGYSYEQYF
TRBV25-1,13,CASSRLAADTQYF